The sequence of this T cell receptor (beta chain) was determined in a study of T cells in Graves' hyperthyroidism and ophthalmopathy. Broader study findings: Model output signaled ophthalmopathy a median 6.5 months ahead of onset. A 13 V-J model separated ophthalmopathy from stable hyperthyroidism. Peripheral blood also featured most of the thyroid clonotypes expanded above 0.001.

Reasons for excluding patients were uncontrolled infection, other autoimmune disease, pregnancy or lactation. Trimming took 3 bases from V and 0 from J, leaving 9 bases between them. Germline V gives CDR1 SNHLY, CDR2 FYNNEI. This CDR3 has 15 residues. This clonotype was detected ten times or more. Its specificity is unknown. TCR beta CDR3 regions were amplified from RNA transcripts. In the first-round RT-PCR of the TCR CDR3, the HTBI primer set was used. TCRdb redid the calling of the multiplex PCR reads with MiXCR, one entry per CDR3 protein. This table holds a few hundred thousand distinct CDR3 sequences, roughly an eighth found once.

The sequence derives from a woman younger than 35 with Graves' hyperthyroidism. The material sequenced was blood. The chain links TRBV2 to TRBJ1-5; D is undetermined. The CDR3 region is CASSDWQYSNQPQHF. In DNA, the CDR3 is TGTGCCAGCAGTGATTGGCAGTATAGCAATCAGCCCCAGCATTTT.